The clone carrying this T cell receptor (beta chain) was detected many times. The target antigen is unknown. RNA transcripts yielded amplified TCR beta CDR3 regions. HTBI primers were used for first-round RT-PCR of the TCR CDR3. TCRdb called the multiplex PCR reads again in MiXCR, with one record for every CDR3 protein. Altogether under 250,000 distinct CDR3 sequences are present, almost 25% being singletons, with the ten largest covering roughly 40%. Duration under 3 months, a NOSPECS grade of at least 4, and a Clinical Activity Score of at least 3 characterized the ophthalmopathy patients. The source of the PBMCs was less than 12 ml of fresh peripheral blood. The data are from a study of T cells in Graves' hyperthyroidism and ophthalmopathy. Background on the study: Peripheral blood draws took place at initial diagnosis, ahead of any treatment. Findings and caveats of the study: In the blood, most expanded thyroid clonotypes above 0.001 appeared as well.

The CDR3 has 14 residues. V was clipped by 6 bases and J by 6 bases; unmatched bases: 11. Per germline, CDR1 DFQATT and CDR2 SNEGSKA (reference sequence). Specimen: blood. This chain links TRBV20-1 with TRBJ1-5, with 7 nucleotides matching TRBD1. The TCR sequence derives from a woman in her 40s with Graves' ophthalmopathy. The CDR3 region is CSALRDRSGQPQHF. CDR3 sequence (DNA): TGCAGTGCCCTCCGGGACAGATCGGGTCAGCCCCAGCATTTT.